The 10 T cell receptor beta chains in this list originate from one sample, sequenced in a study of human T cells and chemical hapten exposure. The time point: patch test 2, 6 weeks after DPC sensitization. The treatment was: therapeutic diphenylcyclopropenone sensitization with weekly scalp DPC. Each CDR3 protein is one row after TCRdb ran MiXCR on the RACE reads. Here the sample spans about 85,000 distinct CDR3 sequences, roughly 10% being singletons. This sample comprised whole blood, obtained in connection with sensitization to the hapten diphenylcyclopropenone (DPC). These receptors originate from a man in his late teens or twenties with alopecia areata. Some clones in this sample may be carry-over from other donors' samples.

This clonotype was recorded many times. This rearrangement joins TRBV2 to TRBJ2-3, with a tentative D call TRBD2 (5 bases). This CDR3 has 14 residues. The germline V gene has CDR1 SNHLY and CDR2 FYNNEI. Trimming removed 5 bases from V and 6 bases from J, with 15 bases in between. The CDR3 sequence is CASSPGQADDTQYF. The CDR3 DNA reads TGTGCCAGCAGTCCGGGTCAAGCGGACGATACGCAGTATTTT.

V gene TRBV6-4 combines with J gene TRBJ2-3; 8 bases fit TRBD1. Germline V gene sequence: CDR1 MRHNA, CDR2 SNTAGT. J lost 2 bases, V lost 6 bases, and 7 bases had no gene match. The CDR3 consists of 15 residues. The CDR3 nucleotides read TGTGCCAGCAGCCTAGACAGGGGTCCCACAGATACGCAGTATTTT. This encodes CASSLDRGPTDTQYF.

Here the CDR3 DNA reads TGTGCCAGCAGTGACTCATGGGGGTCCACTGAAGCTTTCTTT. This encodes CASSDSWGSTEAFF. The rearrangement uses TRBV6-4 and TRBJ1-1; maybe TRBD1 (5 bases). V lost 0 bases and J 4 bases, leaving 9 bases between the germline ends. The CDR3 extends over 14 amino acids. Germline V gives CDR1 MRHNA, CDR2 SNTAGT.

This clonotype was observed many times. The V and J genes are TRBV4-1 and TRBJ1-6; perhaps TRBD1 as D (5 bases). There are 15 residues in the CDR3. Germline CDR1 reads MGHRA; CDR2 reads YSYEKL. Deletions cut 0 bases from V and 7 bases from J, with 10 bases between. CDR3: CASSQDSAGNSPLHF. CDR3 in DNA: TGCGCCAGCAGCCAAGACTCCGCAGGGAATTCACCCCTCCACTTT.

This clonotype was seen ten or more times. The CDR3 spells CASSLLGGGSVSYNSPLHF. CDR3 DNA: TGTGCCAGCAGTTTACTGGGAGGGGGCAGCGTCTCCTATAATTCACCCCTCCACTTT. The gene calls are TRBV28 and TRBJ1-6; 7 positions agree with TRBD1. Trimming at V came to 2 bases and at J to 0 bases, leaving 10 bases not matched to a gene. CDR3 length equals 19 residues. From germline, CDR1 is MDHEN and CDR2 SYDVKM.

Only a few counts were recorded for this clonotype. The rearrangement joins TRBV7-6 to TRBJ2-5; D is unclear. Trimming removed 5 bases at V and 1 base at J, with 14 bases between. CDR3 length: 15 amino acids. Germline V CDR1 and CDR2: SGHVS, FNYEAQ. The CDR3 here is CASSPGPRAQETQYF. CDR3 nucleotides: TGTGCCAGCAGCCCCGGACCCCGAGCCCAAGAGACCCAGTACTTC. The variable domain in full, completed from reference TRBV7-6 and TRBJ2-5, reads GAGVSQSPRYKVTKRGQDVALRCDPISGHVSLYWYRQALGQGPEFLTYFNYEAQQDKSGLPNDRFSAERPEGSISTLTIQRTEQRDSAMYRCASSPGPRAQETQYFGPGTRLLVL.

This clonotype has at least ten counts. V gene TRBV10-3 combines with J gene TRBJ2-3; a weak D match, TRBD1 (5 bases). Between the trimmed V and J ends, which lost 6 bases and 4 bases, there was a span of 20 bases. The length of the CDR3 is 16 residues. CDR1 and CDR2 (germline): ENHRY, SYGVKD. The CDR3 region is CAIRPRLGRVADTQYF. CDR3 coding DNA: TGTGCCATCAGACCCAGGTTGGGCAGGGTCGCAGATACGCAGTATTTT.

This clonotype occurred a few times. The rearrangement joins TRBV4-3 to TRBJ1-5; D gene unclear. The CDR3 contains 14 residues. CDR1 is LGHNA, CDR2 YSLEER, per germline. The ends were cut back, 0 bases at V and 13 bases at J, with 16 bases in the middle. CDR3 nucleotides: TGCGCCAGCAGCCAAGATCCTCGTGATCAGAAGCAGCATTTT. Translated: CASSQDPRDQKQHF.

At least ten counts were recorded for this clonotype. V gene TRBV7-9 combines with J gene TRBJ1-1, with D unresolved. Germline V lookup: CDR1 SEHNR, CDR2 FQNEAQ (reference sequence). This CDR3 region has 13 residues. Trimming took 5 bases from V and 11 from J, leaving 18 bases between them. The CDR3 DNA sequence: TGTGCCAGCAGCCAACTCCAGGCCGAAGTGGCTTTCTTT. Translated: CASSQLQAEVAFF.

The chain recombines TRBV10-3 with TRBJ2-5; 7 nucleotides align to TRBD2. The CDR3 has 15 amino acids. Germline CDR1 and CDR2: ENHRY and SYGVKD. V shed 0 bases and J 4 bases; nucleotides not matched to a gene: 5. This chain's CDR3 is CAISESLARGETQYF. CDR3 DNA sequence: TGTGCCATCAGTGAGTCACTAGCGAGGGGAGAGACCCAGTACTTC.